A single sample is the source of the 20 T cell receptor beta chains below, sequenced in a study of beta chain features in type 1 diabetes. What was sequenced were expressed TCRB transcripts, since all of the isolated RNA had been reverse transcribed. The repertoire was sequenced with immunoSEQ multiplex PCR; TCRdb's copy has only in-frame clones and lacks some. Here the sample spans 300,000 to 350,000 clones, 15% to 20% being singletons. The source material was naive CD4+ T cells from blood. Every receptor here comes from a young woman in good health.

This clone was seen only a few times. J is TRBJ1-1 and V is TRBV30; D is perhaps TRBD1 (6 bases). CDR3 size: 13 residues. V lost 6 bases and J 4 bases, leaving 15 bases between the germline ends. Germline CDR1 is GTSNPN and CDR2 is SVGIG (reference sequence). CDR3 in amino acids: CACSTQGSTEAFF. The CDR3 nucleotides read TGTGCCTGCAGCACCCAGGGGAGCACTGAAGCTTTCTTT.

J is TRBJ1-2 and V is TRBV7-2; D is uncertain. The CDR3 loop spans 15 amino acids. Trimming took off 0 bases at V and 0 bases at J, with 8 bases between the two ends. CDR1 is SGHTA, CDR2 FQGNSA, per germline. The CDR3 bases are TGTGCCAGCAGCTTAGCGACCCTAGCTAACTATGGCTACACCTTC. Translated: CASSLATLANYGYTF.

This chain joins TRBV4-1 and TRBJ2-7; maybe TRBD1 (5 bases). Between the trimmed V and J ends, which lost 0 bases and 3 bases, there was a span of 12 bases. The CDR3 is 15 amino acids. CDR1 and CDR2 (germline): MGHRA, YSYEKL. CDR3 nucleotides: TGCGCCAGCAGCCAAGATCCACAGGCTGGCTACGAGCAGTACTTC. This translates into CASSQDPQAGYEQYF.

This clone was detected a few times. The rearrangement joins TRBV5-1 to TRBJ2-2, with D perhaps TRBD1 (6 bases). The CDR3 loop spans 16 amino acids. The V gene lost 1 base and the J gene lost 1 base, with 11 bases spanning the gap. Germline assignment: CDR1 SGHRS and CDR2 YFSETQ. The CDR3 region has the DNA TGCGCCAGCAGCTTGCCAGGGGCTGGGAACACCGGGGAGCTGTTTTTT. Translation gives CASSLPGAGNTGELFF.

This clone was found a few times. Other DNA sequences within the sample encode an identical CDR3. This chain uses TRBV5-6 with TRBJ2-1, with a weak D call TRBD1 (5 bases). This CDR3 has 15 amino acids. The V end lost 0 bases, the J end lost 0 bases, and 7 bases lay between the germline ends. The germline gives CDR1 SGHDT, CDR2 YYEEEE. The CDR3 DNA reads TGTGCCAGCAGCTTGGGCCAGGGCTCCTACAATGAGCAGTTCTTC. This gives the protein CASSLGQGSYNEQFF.

The rearrangement uses TRBV5-1 and TRBJ2-3; 10 nucleotides agree with TRBD1. The CDR3 extends over 14 amino acids. Germline CDR1 reads SGHRS; CDR2 reads YFSETQ. V trimming: 7 bases; J trimming: 3 bases; junction bases outside the gene matches: 5. Here the CDR3 reads CASLRGQGTDTQYF. Here the CDR3 DNA reads TGCGCCAGCCTTCGGGGACAGGGGACAGATACGCAGTATTTT.

V is TRBV9 and J is TRBJ2-3; D perhaps matches TRBD2 (6 bases). Germline assignment: CDR1 SGDLS and CDR2 YYNGEE. The CDR3 totals 19 residues. V dropped 0 bases and J dropped 2 bases, with 22 bases sitting between them. CDR3 sequence: CASSVGSGGKAHITDTQYF. In DNA form, the CDR3 reads TGTGCCAGCAGCGTAGGGTCTGGGGGGAAGGCCCACATCACAGATACGCAGTATTTT.

The CDR3 DNA follows: TGTGCCAGTACCCCAGCCGGGACAGGGCCCTACGAGCAGTACTTC. Protein: CASTPAGTGPYEQYF. The chain joins TRBV19 to TRBJ2-7; 9 bases are shared with TRBD1. Germline values: CDR1 LNHDA, CDR2 SQIVND (reference sequence). CDR3 length equals 15 residues. V was pared by 7 bases and J by 2 bases, with 9 bases of the junction left unmatched.

This clone has just a few counts. In the same sample, other DNA sequences code for this CDR3. The chain joins TRBV5-4 to TRBJ1-1, with D possibly TRBD1 on 6 matching bases. V was pared by 5 bases and J by 2 bases, with 13 bases between. This CDR3 comprises 14 residues. The germline V gene has CDR1 SGHNT and CDR2 YYREEE (reference sequence). CDR3 bases: TGTGCCAGCAGTCGACAGGAGATTAACACTGAAGCTTTCTTT. This encodes CASSRQEINTEAFF.

V and J are TRBV7-9 and TRBJ2-7; 8 nucleotides line up with TRBD1. The length of the CDR3 is 14 residues. Trimming cost V 5 bases and J 4 bases; bases outside gene matches: 7. Per the germline V gene, CDR1 is SEHNR and CDR2 is FQNEAQ (reference sequence). In DNA form, the CDR3 reads TGTGCCAGCAGCCCAGACAGGGGTGGATACGAGCAGTACTTC. Residues: CASSPDRGGYEQYF.

V is TRBV2 and J is TRBJ2-7; D perhaps matches TRBD2 (5 bases). Germline V gene sequence: CDR1 SNHLY, CDR2 FYNNEI. Trimming shortened V by 6 bases and J by 2 bases, and 11 bases separated the two germline ends. CDR3 length: 13 residues. The CDR3 nucleotides are TGTGCCAGCAGGGAGGACGGCACCTACGAGCAGTACTTC. Amino acids: CASREDGTYEQYF.

The chain has TRBV29-1 and TRBJ2-2; D is ambiguous. The CDR3 runs 14 residues. V was pared by 1 base and J by 0 bases, with 6 bases between. CDR1 and CDR2 (germline): SQVTM, ANQGSEA. The CDR3 DNA is TGCAGCGTTGAAGTCCACACGAACACCGGGGAGCTGTTTTTT. It codes for CSVEVHTNTGELFF.

This clone was seen only once. V is TRBV7-2 and J is TRBJ2-3, with a tentative D call TRBD1 (7 bases). In germline, CDR1 is SGHTA, CDR2 FQGNSA. V was shortened by 5 bases and J by 4 bases, with 16 bases between the two germline ends. This CDR3 is built from 15 residues. The CDR3 nucleotides read TGTGCCAGCAGCAAAGGGGCCAGGGGGGCAGATACGCAGTATTTT. Protein product: CASSKGARGADTQYF. The whole variable domain, filled in from reference TRBV7-2 and TRBJ2-3, reads GAGVSQSPSNKVTEKGKDVELRCDPISGHTALYWYRQSLGQGLEFLIYFQGNSAPDKSGLPSDRFSAERTGGSVSTLTIQRTQQEDSAVYLCASSKGARGADTQYFGPGTRLTVL.

This sequence joins TRBV7-2 and TRBJ2-5; 8 positions agree with TRBD2. V lost 5 bases to trimming and J lost 2 bases; unmatched junction nucleotides: 7. CDR1 is SGHTA and CDR2 is FQGNSA in the germline V gene. This CDR3 region has 15 residues. CDR3 sequence: CASSTTAGGQETQYF. The CDR3 DNA reads as TGTGCCAGCAGCACTACGGCGGGGGGACAAGAGACCCAGTACTTC.

This chain uses TRBV9 with TRBJ2-1, with D maybe TRBD2 (5 bases). The CDR3 is 13 amino acids. V was trimmed by 3 bases and J by 4 bases, leaving 8 bases between them. The germline V gene encodes CDR1 SGDLS and CDR2 YYNGEE. The CDR3 region is CASSGELYNEQFF. DNA for the CDR3: TGTGCCAGCAGCGGGGAGCTTTACAATGAGCAGTTCTTC.

The chain joins TRBV28 to TRBJ1-2; TRBD1 is a possible D gene (6 bases). The CDR3 loop spans 14 amino acids. V was pared by 4 bases and J by 7 bases, with 16 bases between. Germline CDR1 MDHEN, CDR2 SYDVKM. In nucleotides, the CDR3 is TGTGCCAGCAGTTCCCTCTCCCAGGGGTCTGGCTACACCTTC. Its protein product is CASSSLSQGSGYTF.

The gene calls are TRBV19 and TRBJ1-5, with D hard to call. The germline CDR1 and CDR2 sequences are LNHDA and SQIVND (reference sequence). Trimming took off 3 bases at V and 3 bases at J, with 6 bases between the two ends. CDR3 length equals 13 residues. Written as DNA, the CDR3 is TGTGCCAGTAGTATTCAGTCCAATCAGCCCCAGCATTTT. It specifies CASSIQSNQPQHF. The full variable domain, in which reference TRBV19 and TRBJ1-5 provide the parts outside the CDR3, is DGGITQSPKYLFRKEGQNVTLSCEQNLNHDAMYWYRQDPGQGLRLIYYSQIVNDFQKGDIAEGYSVSREKKESFPLTVTSAQKNPTAFYLCASSIQSNQPQHFGDGTRLSIL.

This clone was seen a handful of times. Different DNA sequences within this sample yield the same CDR3. J is TRBJ1-5 and V is TRBV30; no clear D gene. The CDR3 is 13 amino acids. Germline V gene data show CDR1 as GTSNPN and CDR2 as SVGIG (reference sequence). Trimming stripped 0 bases from V and 4 bases from J, with 7 bases between. This CDR3 reads CAWSVRGNQPQHF. CDR3 DNA: TGTGCCTGGAGTGTACGGGGAAATCAGCCCCAGCATTTT.

The rearrangement links TRBV4-1 to TRBJ2-7; 7 bases line up with TRBD1. CDR3 length: 15 amino acids. Germline CDR1 and CDR2: MGHRA and YSYEKL. V lost 1 base to trimming and J lost 8 bases; unmatched junction nucleotides: 11. The CDR3, as DNA: TGCGCCAGCAGCCAAGGGGACAGTGGAAGTCGGCAGCAGTACTTC. It is translated as CASSQGDSGSRQQYF.

The chain uses TRBV5-4 and TRBJ2-7, with D perhaps matching TRBD2 (5 bases). Germline V gives CDR1 SGHNT, CDR2 YYREEE (reference sequence). CDR3 length: 14 residues. Trimming stripped 1 base from V and 1 base from J, with 9 bases between. CDR3 loop: CASSLYAGSYEQYF. The CDR3 coding sequence is TGTGCCAGCAGCTTGTATGCGGGTTCCTACGAGCAGTACTTC.